Reported below is one TCR beta chain. This clone was recorded only once. Its antigen is currently not known. There are no base qualities to consult, and no much larger clone falls within one base. The entry originates in a study of cytomegalovirus exposure and HLA in healthy donors (TCRdb year 2017). With respect to the entire study: According to a later analysis, one platform produced both the roughly 110 validation repertoires and the 666 repertoires of the first cohort. The study aimed to test whether signatures of past pathogen exposure could be identified by cataloging public T cell receptors. A separate validation cohort of 100 to 150 different subjects was used in addition to the 666-subject first cohort. The study combined high-throughput TCR immunosequencing, statistical association of individual TCRs with disease status, and machine learning to predict cytomegalovirus infection status.

The CDR3, from cysteine to phenylalanine, totals 16 residues. This entry keeps only the CDR3 DNA: 48 bases, framed from base 1. The germline V gene encodes CDR1 MNHEY and CDR2 SMNVEV (reference sequence). V and J are truncated by 5 bases and 9 bases respectively, leaving an intervening sequence of 23 bases. Library preparation used the immunoSEQ multiplex PCR assay. The original pipeline was this. A statistical classification framework was developed to diagnose cytomegalovirus status using the catalog of TCR beta chain sequences. TCRdb obtained this table from immuneACCESS and retained in-frame rearrangements with V and J assigned. These tables miss some clones; where compared with another copy, unresolved V genes account for less than half of the shortfall, and the remainder is unexplained. From that table come the V and J calls and clone size; the DNA was used to work out D and trimming. Across this sample there are some 110,000 clones, with 90% to 95% seen only once. 1% to 1.5% of the sample lies in the top ten.

The donors were included in the validation cohort of some 120 subjects, a group kept apart from the approximately 670-subject first cohort. Overall study outcomes, separate from this receptor: A later analysis lacked HLA typing for the validation cohort, so it scored co-occurrence in that cohort across all 120 or so repertoires. Of the cluster scores, 85% to 95% were above 0 in a later analysis, which found that TCRs clustered in the first cohort also tended to co-occur in the 130 or so validation repertoires. Across donors, most TCR sequences were observed very rarely, whereas some public TCRs were present in many individuals. In vitro tests confirmed that a few of the cytomegalovirus-associated TCR beta chains recognize cytomegalovirus antigens. In both the original and validation cohorts, the classifier was reported to diagnose cytomegalovirus status with high specificity and sensitivity. A total of fewer than 200 TCR beta chains were listed by the study as associated with cytomegalovirus. The authors suggested that the approach could potentially be extended to other disease states and immunological phenotypes.

This TCR was recovered from a woman aged 18-29 years in good health and CMV-seronegative. This sequence uses TRBV27 and TRBJ2-1, with TRBD2 perhaps the D gene, on 6 matching bases. The material sequenced was PBMCs. CDR3 reads: CASSLEAGRTHGEQFF. The nucleotide sequence is TGTGCCAGCAGTCTTGAGGCGGGGAGGACCCATGGTGAGCAGTTCTTC.